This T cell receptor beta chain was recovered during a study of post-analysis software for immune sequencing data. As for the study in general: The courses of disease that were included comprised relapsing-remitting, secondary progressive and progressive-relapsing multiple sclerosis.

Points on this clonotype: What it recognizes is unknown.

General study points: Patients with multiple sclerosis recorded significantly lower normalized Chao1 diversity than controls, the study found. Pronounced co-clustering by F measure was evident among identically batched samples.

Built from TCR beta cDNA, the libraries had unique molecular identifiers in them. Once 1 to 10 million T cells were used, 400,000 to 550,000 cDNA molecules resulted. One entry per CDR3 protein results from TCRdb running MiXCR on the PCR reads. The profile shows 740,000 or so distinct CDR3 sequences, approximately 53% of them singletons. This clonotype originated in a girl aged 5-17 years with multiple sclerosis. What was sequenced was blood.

As DNA, the CDR3 is TGTGCCAGCAGTGAGACAGGGGAACCTGGCTATGGCTACACCTTC. This sequence encodes CASSETGEPGYGYTF. The chain recombines TRBV2 with TRBJ1-2; 8 positions agree with TRBD1. J lost 4 bases, V lost 3 bases, and 7 bases had no gene match. CDR3 size: 15 residues. Germline values: CDR1 SNHLY, CDR2 FYNNEI.